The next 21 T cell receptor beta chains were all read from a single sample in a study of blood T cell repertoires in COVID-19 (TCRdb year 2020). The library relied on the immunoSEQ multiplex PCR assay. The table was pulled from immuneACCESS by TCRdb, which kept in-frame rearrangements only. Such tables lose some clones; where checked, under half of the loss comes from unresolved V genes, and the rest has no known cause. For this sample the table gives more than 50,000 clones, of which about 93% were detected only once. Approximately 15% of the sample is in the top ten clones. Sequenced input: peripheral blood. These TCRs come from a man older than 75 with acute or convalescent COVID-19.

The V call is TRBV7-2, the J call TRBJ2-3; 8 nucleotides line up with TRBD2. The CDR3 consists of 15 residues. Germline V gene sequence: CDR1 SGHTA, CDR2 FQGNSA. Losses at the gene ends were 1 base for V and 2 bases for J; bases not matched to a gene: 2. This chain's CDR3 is CASSLGGGNTDTQYF. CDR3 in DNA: TGTGCCAGCAGCTTAGGCGGGGGGAACACAGATACGCAGTATTTT. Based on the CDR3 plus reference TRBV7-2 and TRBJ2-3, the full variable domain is GAGVSQSPSNKVTEKGKDVELRCDPISGHTALYWYRQSLGQGLEFLIYFQGNSAPDKSGLPSDRFSAERTGGSVSTLTIQRTQQEDSAVYLCASSLGGGNTDTQYFGPGTRLTVL.

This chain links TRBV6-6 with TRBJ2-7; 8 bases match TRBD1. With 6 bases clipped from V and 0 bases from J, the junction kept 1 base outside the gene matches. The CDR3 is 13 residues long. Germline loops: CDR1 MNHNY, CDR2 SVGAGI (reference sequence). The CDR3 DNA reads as TGTGCCAGCAGGACAGGGGCCTCCTACGAGCAGTACTTC. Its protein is CASRTGASYEQYF.

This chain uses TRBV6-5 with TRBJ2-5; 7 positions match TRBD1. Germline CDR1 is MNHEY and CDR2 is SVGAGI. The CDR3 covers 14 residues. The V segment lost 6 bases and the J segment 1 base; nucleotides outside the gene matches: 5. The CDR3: CASSRGTAQETQYF. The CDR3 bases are TGTGCCAGCAGCCGAGGGACAGCCCAAGAGACCCAGTACTTC.

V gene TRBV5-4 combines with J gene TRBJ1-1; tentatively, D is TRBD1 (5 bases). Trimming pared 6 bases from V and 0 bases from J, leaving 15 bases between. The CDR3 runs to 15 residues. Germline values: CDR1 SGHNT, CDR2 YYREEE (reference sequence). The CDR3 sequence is CASKGGGSVNTEAFF. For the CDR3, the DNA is TGTGCCAGCAAAGGCGGGGGGTCAGTGAACACTGAAGCTTTCTTT.

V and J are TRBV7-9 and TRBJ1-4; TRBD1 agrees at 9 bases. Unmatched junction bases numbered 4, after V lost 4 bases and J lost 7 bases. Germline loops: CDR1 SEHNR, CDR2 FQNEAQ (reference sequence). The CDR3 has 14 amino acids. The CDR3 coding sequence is TGTGCCAGCAGCTACGGGACAGGGAGTGAAAAACTGTTTTTT. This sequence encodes CASSYGTGSEKLFF.

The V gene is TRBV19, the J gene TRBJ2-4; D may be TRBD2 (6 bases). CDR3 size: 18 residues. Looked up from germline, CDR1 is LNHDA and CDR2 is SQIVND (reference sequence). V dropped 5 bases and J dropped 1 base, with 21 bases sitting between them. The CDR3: CASSPTIGGAVAKNIQYF. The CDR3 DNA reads TGTGCCAGTAGTCCCACTATCGGGGGAGCGGTGGCCAAAAACATTCAGTACTTC. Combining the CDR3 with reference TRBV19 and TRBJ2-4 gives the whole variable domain DGGITQSPKYLFRKEGQNVTLSCEQNLNHDAMYWYRQDPGQGLRLIYYSQIVNDFQKGDIAEGYSVSREKKESFPLTVTSAQKNPTAFYLCASSPTIGGAVAKNIQYFGAGTRLSVL.

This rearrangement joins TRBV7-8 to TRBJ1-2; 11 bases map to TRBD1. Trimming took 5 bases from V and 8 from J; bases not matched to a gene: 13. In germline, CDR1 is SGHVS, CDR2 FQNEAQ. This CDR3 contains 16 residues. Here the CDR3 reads CASSLLGGTGGHGYTF. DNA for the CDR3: TGTGCCAGCAGCCTCCTGGGGGGGACAGGGGGTCACGGCTACACCTTC.

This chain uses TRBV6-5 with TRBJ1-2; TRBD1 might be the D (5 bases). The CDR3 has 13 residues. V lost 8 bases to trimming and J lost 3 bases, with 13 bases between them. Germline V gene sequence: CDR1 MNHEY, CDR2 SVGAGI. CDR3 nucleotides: TGTGCCAGCGGGGTACAGGCAGACTATGGCTACACCTTC. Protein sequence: CASGVQADYGYTF.

The CDR3 reads CASSGGSARAEQYF. Here the CDR3 DNA reads TGTGCCAGCAGTGGAGGTAGCGCCCGTGCCGAGCAGTACTTC. The rearrangement uses TRBV2 and TRBJ2-7, with TRBD2 as a possible D gene (5 bases). Trimming left V 4 bases short and J 6 bases short, with 16 bases between. The germline CDR1 and CDR2 sequences are SNHLY and FYNNEI. The CDR3 consists of 14 residues.

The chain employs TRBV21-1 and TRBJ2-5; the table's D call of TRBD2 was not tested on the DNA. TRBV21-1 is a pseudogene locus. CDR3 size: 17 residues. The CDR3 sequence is CASSKVRLAGTQETQYF. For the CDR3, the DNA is TGTGCCAGCAGCAAAGTGAGACTAGCGGGGACCCAAGAGACCCAGTACTTC.

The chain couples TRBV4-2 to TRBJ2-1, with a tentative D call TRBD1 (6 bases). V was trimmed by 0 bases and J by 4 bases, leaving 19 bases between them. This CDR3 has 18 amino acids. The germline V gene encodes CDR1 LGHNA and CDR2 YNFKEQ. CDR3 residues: CASSQDLDSPMPYNEQFF. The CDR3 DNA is TGTGCCAGCAGCCAAGATCTGGACAGCCCCATGCCTTACAATGAGCAGTTCTTC.

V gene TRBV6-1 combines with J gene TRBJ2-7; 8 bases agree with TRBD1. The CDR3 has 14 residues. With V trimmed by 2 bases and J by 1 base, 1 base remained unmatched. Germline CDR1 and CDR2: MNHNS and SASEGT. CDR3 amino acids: CASSERQGSYEQYF. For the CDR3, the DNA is TGTGCCAGCAGTGAAAGACAGGGGTCCTACGAGCAGTACTTC.

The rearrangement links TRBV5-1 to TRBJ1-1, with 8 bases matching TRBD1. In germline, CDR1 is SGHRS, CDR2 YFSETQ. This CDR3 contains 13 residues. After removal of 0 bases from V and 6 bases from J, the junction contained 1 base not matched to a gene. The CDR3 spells CASSLEQGAEAFF. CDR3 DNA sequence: TGCGCCAGCAGCTTGGAACAGGGGGCTGAAGCTTTCTTT.

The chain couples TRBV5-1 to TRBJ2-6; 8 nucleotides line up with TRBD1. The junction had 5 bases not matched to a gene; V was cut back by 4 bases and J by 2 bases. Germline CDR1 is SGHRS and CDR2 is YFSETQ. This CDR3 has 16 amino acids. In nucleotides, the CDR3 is TGCGCCAGCAGCAAGGACAGGGCGACTGGGGCCAACGTCCTGACTTTC. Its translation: CASSKDRATGANVLTF.

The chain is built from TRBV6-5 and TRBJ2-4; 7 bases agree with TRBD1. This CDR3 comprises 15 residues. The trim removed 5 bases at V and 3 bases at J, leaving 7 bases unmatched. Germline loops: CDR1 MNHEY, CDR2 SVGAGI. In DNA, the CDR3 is TGTGCCAGCAGTAAGGGACAGAACAGCAAAAACATTCAGTACTTC. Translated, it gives CASSKGQNSKNIQYF.

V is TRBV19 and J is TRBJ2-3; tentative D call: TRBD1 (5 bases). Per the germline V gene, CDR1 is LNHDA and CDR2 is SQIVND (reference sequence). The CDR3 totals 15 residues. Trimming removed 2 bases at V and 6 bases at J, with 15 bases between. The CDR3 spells CASSISYQGGDTQYF. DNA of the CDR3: TGTGCCAGTAGTATATCATACCAGGGTGGGGATACGCAGTATTTT.

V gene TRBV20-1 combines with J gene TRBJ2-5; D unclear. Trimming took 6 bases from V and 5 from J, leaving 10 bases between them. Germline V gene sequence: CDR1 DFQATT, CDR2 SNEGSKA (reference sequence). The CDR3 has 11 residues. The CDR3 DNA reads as TGCAGTGCAAGTCTCCGGGAGACCCAGTACTTC. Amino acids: CSASLRETQYF.

The CDR3 here is CASSRTNTEAFF. CDR3 DNA sequence: TGTGCCAGCAGTCGGACAAACACTGAAGCTTTCTTT. This chain joins TRBV6-2 or TRBV6-3 and TRBJ1-1; TRBD1 is a possible D gene (5 bases). The CDR3 runs to 12 residues. Trimming removed 5 bases from V and 2 bases from J, with 6 bases in between. CDR1 is MNHEY and CDR2 is SVGEGT in the germline V gene.

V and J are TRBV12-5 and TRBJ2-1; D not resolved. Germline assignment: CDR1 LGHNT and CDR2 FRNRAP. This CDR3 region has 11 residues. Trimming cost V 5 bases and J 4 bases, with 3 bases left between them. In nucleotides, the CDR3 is TGTGCTAGTGGTCTTTACAATGAGCAGTTCTTC. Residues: CASGLYNEQFF.

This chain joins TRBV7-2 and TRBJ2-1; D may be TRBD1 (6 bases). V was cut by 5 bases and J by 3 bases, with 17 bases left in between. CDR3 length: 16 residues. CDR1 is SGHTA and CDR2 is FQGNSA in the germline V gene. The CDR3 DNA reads TGTGCCAGCAGCCCCCAACCGGGACAAATCTACAATGAGCAGTTCTTC. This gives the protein CASSPQPGQIYNEQFF.

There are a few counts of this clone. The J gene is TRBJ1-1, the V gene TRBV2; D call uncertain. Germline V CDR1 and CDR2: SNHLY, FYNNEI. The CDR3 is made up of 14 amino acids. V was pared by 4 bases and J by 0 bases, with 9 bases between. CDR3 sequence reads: CASSVTAMNTEAFF. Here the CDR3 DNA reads TGTGCCAGCAGTGTAACAGCTATGAACACTGAAGCTTTCTTT.